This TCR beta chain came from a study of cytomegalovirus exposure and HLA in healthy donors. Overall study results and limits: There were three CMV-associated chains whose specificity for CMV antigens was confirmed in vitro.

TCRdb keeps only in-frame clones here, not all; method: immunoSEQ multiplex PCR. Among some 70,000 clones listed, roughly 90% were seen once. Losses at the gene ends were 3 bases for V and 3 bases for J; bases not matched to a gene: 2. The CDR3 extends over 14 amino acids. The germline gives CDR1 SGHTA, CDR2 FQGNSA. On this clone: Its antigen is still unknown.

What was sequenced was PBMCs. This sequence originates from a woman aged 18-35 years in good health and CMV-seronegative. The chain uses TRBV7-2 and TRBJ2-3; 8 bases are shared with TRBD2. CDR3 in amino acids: CASSFGLATDTQYF. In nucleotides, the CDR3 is TGTGCCAGCAGCTTTGGACTAGCTACAGATACGCAGTATTTT.